This TCR beta chain was found in a study of blood T cell repertoires in COVID-19. Study as a whole: Sites across the United States, Italy and Spain contributed samples from acute and convalescent COVID-19.

This clone was detected once. The assay was immunoSEQ multiplex PCR, and TCRdb's table has in-frame clones only and misses some. The sample holds some 200,000 clones, approximately 80% seen once. The participants were between roughly 18 and 89 years old and came from under 25 US areas. Germline CDR1 SGDLS, CDR2 YYNGEE. V lost 2 bases and J 1 base, leaving 16 bases between the germline ends. This CDR3 has 16 amino acids. This chain connects TRBV9 to TRBJ2-7; D is perhaps TRBD2 (8 bases). This receptor was taken from a woman in her 40s with acute COVID-19. Specimen: PBMCs or T cells enriched from blood (not recorded which). CDR3 sequence reads: CASSVHGGDRSYEQYF. CDR3 sequence (DNA): TGTGCCAGCAGCGTCCACGGGGGGGACAGATCCTACGAGCAGTACTTC.